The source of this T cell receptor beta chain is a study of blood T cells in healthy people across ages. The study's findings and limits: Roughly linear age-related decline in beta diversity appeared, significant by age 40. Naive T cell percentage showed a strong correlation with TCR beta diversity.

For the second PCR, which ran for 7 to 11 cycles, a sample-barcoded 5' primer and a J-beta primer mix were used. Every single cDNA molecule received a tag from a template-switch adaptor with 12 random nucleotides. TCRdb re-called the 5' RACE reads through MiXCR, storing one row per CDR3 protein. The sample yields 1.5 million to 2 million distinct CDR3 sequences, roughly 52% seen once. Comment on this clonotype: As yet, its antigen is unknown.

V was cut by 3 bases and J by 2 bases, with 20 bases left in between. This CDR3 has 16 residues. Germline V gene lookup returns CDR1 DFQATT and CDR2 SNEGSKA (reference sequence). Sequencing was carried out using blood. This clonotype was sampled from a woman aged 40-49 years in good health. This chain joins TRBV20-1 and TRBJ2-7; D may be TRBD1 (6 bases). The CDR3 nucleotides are TGCAGTGCTAGTGGGGGCCCGGGTCTGGCGGCCTACGAGCAGTACTTC. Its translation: CSASGGPGLAAYEQYF.